This TCR beta chain was identified during a study of early T cells in non-severe SARS-CoV-2 infection. Unique molecular identifier tags were affixed to discrete cDNA molecules. TCRdb redid the calling of the 5' RACE reads with MiXCR, one entry per CDR3 protein. Here the sample spans under 70,000 distinct CDR3 sequences, 4.5% to 7% being singletons. V was pared by 0 bases and J by 0 bases, with 8 bases between. From germline, CDR1 is LNHNV and CDR2 YYDKDF (reference sequence). The CDR3 runs to 16 residues. This clonotype was detected many times. What was sequenced was whole blood. The rearrangement uses TRBV15 and TRBJ2-2, with D hard to call. The sequence was obtained from an adult who was a healthcare worker with PCR-confirmed SARS-CoV-2 infection or an uninfected control (not recorded which). The CDR3 is CATSRDRLANTGELFF. The DNA for the CDR3 is TGTGCCACCAGCAGAGATCGGCTAGCGAACACCGGGGAGCTGTTTTTT. The entire variable domain, with the rest obtained from reference TRBV15 and TRBJ2-2, is as follows: DAMVIQNPRYQVTQFGKPVTLSCSQTLNHNVMYWYQQKSSQAPKLLFHYYDKDFNNEADTPDNFQSRRPNTSFCFLDIRSPGLGDTAMYLCATSRDRLANTGELFFGEGSRLTVL.